This T cell receptor (beta chain) is drawn from a study of cytomegalovirus exposure and HLA in healthy donors. A multiplex PCR was run with 60 Vbeta primers and 13 Jbeta primers. Profiling relied on immunoSEQ multiplex PCR, and the TCRdb table lists in-frame clones only, not all of them. There are roughly 180,000 clones in the sample; roughly 78% occur only once, and over 1.5% lies in the top ten. Details on this clone: Its antigen is unknown.

Donors were ostensibly healthy at sampling, although undocumented immune exposures were probable. Findings and caveats of the study: As was reported, the classifier diagnosed cytomegalovirus status with high specificity and sensitivity. Presence/absence analyses supposed approximately even sequencing depth among donors. Some V segments could not be told apart, so they were left out, TRBV6-2 and TRBV6-3 among them.

This CDR3 has 15 residues. CDR1 is MGHDK, CDR2 SYGVNS, per germline. Trimming took 5 bases from V and 0 from J, leaving 12 bases between them. The rearrangement joins TRBV25-1 to TRBJ2-3, with D possibly matching TRBD1 (6 bases). The TCR comes from a girl between 10 and 17 years old in good health and CMV-seropositive. Sequencing was carried out using PBMCs. The DNA of the CDR3 is TGTGCCAGCAGTCCAACAGGGAGAAGCACAGATACGCAGTATTTT. Protein product: CASSPTGRSTDTQYF.